A selection of T cell receptor beta chains follows, all from one sample in a study of blood T cell repertoires in COVID-19. Sequencing was performed with immunoSEQ multiplex PCR; in TCRdb, only in-frame clones are kept and a portion is missing. The sample shows about 290,000 clones, 85% of them seen only once. Sequencing was performed on peripheral blood. The source of these receptors is a woman in her fifties or sixties with active or convalescent COVID-19. The CDR3 runs from the conserved cysteine through the conserved F or W. Fields, in order: CDR3 length, clone size, J gene, V gene, CDR3 protein. Clone size is given for some rows only: seen once, a few or many times, or a class if the clone is expanded.

>14|-|TRBJ1-1|TRBV28
CASSSTLGLLEAFF
>13|-|TRBJ1-6|TRBV10-3
CAIRSGLFSPLHF
>14|-|TRBJ2-5|TRBV7-9
CASSLLAGEETQYF
>15|-|TRBJ1-5|TRBV5-4
CASSLDQGSNQPQHF
>15|-|TRBJ2-7|TRBV2
CASSIGTSGRYEQYF
>15|-|TRBJ1-5|TRBV4-1
CASSQSQGSNQPQHF
>13|-|TRBJ2-5|TRBV7-7
CASSSGLRGTQYF
>13|-|TRBJ2-5|TRBV4-1
CASSQVDKETQYF
>13|-|TRBJ1-3|TRBV28
CASKHNSGNTIYF
>17|-|TRBJ2-2|TRBV14
CASSQERLARNTGELFF
>18|-|TRBJ1-6|TRBV28
CASSFERGLSSYNSPLHF
>15|-|TRBJ1-1|TRBV7-8
CASSLGRGSNTEAFF
>15|-|TRBJ2-1|TRBV15
CATSSETSGYNEQFF
>14|-|TRBJ1-5|TRBV19
CASSPQGGDQPQHF
>14|-|TRBJ1-1|TRBV2
CASSAMTRGTEAFF
>14|-|TRBJ2-7|TRBV18
CASSVLAGENEQYF
>15|-|TRBJ1-1|TRBV7-9
CASSLAGPRNTEAFF
>13|-|TRBJ1-2|TRBV18
CASSLVENYGYTF
>15|few|TRBJ1-2|TRBV24-1
CATSDGSTGSYGYTF
>14|-|TRBJ2-2|TRBV14
CASSQVRVSGELFF
>16|few|TRBJ2-1|TRBV1
CTSSQEPGQAYNEQFF
>16|-|TRBJ2-1|TRBV9
CASSPSSGQGDNEQFF
>16|-|TRBJ1-5|TRBV10-3
CAISESLGMSHQPQHF
>16|-|TRBJ1-2|TRBV7-2
CASSFFTGTGAGGYTF
>14|-|TRBJ1-2|TRBV2
CASQPTGVSYGYTF
>15|few|TRBJ1-3|TRBV7-9
CASSLATGGGNTIYF
>15|-|TRBJ2-5|TRBV2
CASSDEGGGKETQYF
>14|few|TRBJ1-5|TRBV28
CASSPSGDVQPQHF
>12|-|TRBJ2-2|TRBV9
CASTTLGPQLFF
>11|-|TRBJ2-1|TRBV12-3/TRBV12-4
CASSLRNEQFF
>14|-|TRBJ1-1|TRBV2
CASTDRAANTEAFF
>16|-|TRBJ2-1|TRBV5-1
CASSSQLAGGFNEQFF
>13|-|TRBJ1-5|TRBV12-3/TRBV12-4
CASSSNSGQPQHF
>17|-|TRBJ2-6|TRBV19
CASRPGQGFRRANVLTF
>16|once|TRBJ1-4|TRBV6-1
CASSVLQGAWNEKLFF
>15|-|TRBJ2-1|TRBV6-4
CASSFSQGGYNEQFF
>12|-|TRBJ1-5|TRBV12-3/TRBV12-4
CASSPLGLPQHF
>13|-|TRBJ2-1|TRBV18
CASSPTSDNEQFF
>12|-|TRBJ1-2|TRBV6-5
CASTRGTFGYTF
>18|-|TRBJ1-1|TRBV4-1
CASSQAGQSLIMNTEAFF
>14|-|TRBJ1-3|TRBV2
CASSLTGAGNTIYF
>15|few|TRBJ2-7|TRBV3-1/TRBV3-2
CASSRGTGGTYEQYF
>14|-|TRBJ1-2|TRBV23-1
CASSQAGTGYGYTF
>14|-|TRBJ2-7|TRBV5-1
CASTDPRQSYEQYF
>14|-|TRBJ2-7|TRBV7-8
CASSYIAGGYEQYF